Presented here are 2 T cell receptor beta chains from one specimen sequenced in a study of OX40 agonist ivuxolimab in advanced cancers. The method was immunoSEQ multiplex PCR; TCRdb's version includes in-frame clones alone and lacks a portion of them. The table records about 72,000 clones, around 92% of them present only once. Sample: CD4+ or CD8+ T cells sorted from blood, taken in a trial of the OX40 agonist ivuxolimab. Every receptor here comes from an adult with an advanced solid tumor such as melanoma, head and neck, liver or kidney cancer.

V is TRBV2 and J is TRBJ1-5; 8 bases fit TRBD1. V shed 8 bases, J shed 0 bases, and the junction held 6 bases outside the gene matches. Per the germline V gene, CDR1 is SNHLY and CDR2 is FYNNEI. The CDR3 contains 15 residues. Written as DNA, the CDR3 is TGTGCCAGCCGGGACAGGAGCACTAGCAATCAGCCCCAGCATTTT. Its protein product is CASRDRSTSNQPQHF.

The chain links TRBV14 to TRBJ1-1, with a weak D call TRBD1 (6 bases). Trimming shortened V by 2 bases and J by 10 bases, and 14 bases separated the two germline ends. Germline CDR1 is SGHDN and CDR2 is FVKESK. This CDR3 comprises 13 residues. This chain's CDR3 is CASSQKRGAVAFF. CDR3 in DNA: TGTGCCAGCAGCCAAAAACGGGGGGCGGTAGCTTTCTTT.